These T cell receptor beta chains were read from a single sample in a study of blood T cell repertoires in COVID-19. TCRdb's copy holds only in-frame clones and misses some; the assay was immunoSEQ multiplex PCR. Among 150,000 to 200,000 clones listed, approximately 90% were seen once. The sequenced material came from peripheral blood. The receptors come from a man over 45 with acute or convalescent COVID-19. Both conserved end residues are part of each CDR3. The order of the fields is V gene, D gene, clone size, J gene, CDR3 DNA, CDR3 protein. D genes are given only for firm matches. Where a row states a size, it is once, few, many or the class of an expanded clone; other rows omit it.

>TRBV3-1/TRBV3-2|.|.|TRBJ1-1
TGTGCCAGCAGCCAAGATCGGTGGGGGGAGGCTTTCTTT
CASSQDRWGEAFF
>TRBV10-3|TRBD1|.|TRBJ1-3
TGTGCCACCAGGGGACAGGACTCTGGAAACACCATATATTTT
CATRGQDSGNTIYF
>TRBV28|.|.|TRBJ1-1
TGTGCCAGCAGTTACACAGGAGCGTGGAACACTGAAGCTTTCTTT
CASSYTGAWNTEAFF
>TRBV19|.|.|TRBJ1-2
TGTGCCAGTAGTATATCAGGATTCTCAGTTAACTATGGCTACACCTTC
CASSISGFSVNYGYTF
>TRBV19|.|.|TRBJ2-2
TGTGCCAGTATTGCAGGGTGGAACACCGGGGAGCTGTTTTTT
CASIAGWNTGELFF
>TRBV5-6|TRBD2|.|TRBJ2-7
TGTGCCAGCAGCTTGCTAGCGGGGTACGAGCAGTACTTC
CASSLLAGYEQYF
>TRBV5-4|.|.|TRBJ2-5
TGTGCCAGCAGCTTAGGTTTGCGGGATGTTACGGGAGAGACCCAGTACTTC
CASSLGLRDVTGETQYF
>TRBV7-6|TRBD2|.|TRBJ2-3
TGTGCCAGCAGCTTAGGTGCGGGGGGGCCCGCAGATACGCAGTATTTT
CASSLGAGGPADTQYF
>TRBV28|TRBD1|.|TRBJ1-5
TGTGCCAGCAGTTTATGGGGACAGGGGGCAGGTCAGCCCCAGCATTTT
CASSLWGQGAGQPQHF
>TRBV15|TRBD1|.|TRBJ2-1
TGTGCCACCAGCAGAGCCGGGACAGGGGGGACACTGGAGCAGTTCTTC
CATSRAGTGGTLEQFF
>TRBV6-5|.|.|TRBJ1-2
TGTGCCAGCAGCCAGCGGGACCCACGAGATGGCTACACCTTC
CASSQRDPRDGYTF
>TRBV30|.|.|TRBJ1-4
TGTGCCTGGAATTTCGGACAAATAAATGAAAAACTGTTTTTT
CAWNFGQINEKLFF
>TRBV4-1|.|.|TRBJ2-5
TGCGCCAGCAGCCAAGATGGAGGACAGTCGAGGGGAGAGACCCAGTACTTC
CASSQDGGQSRGETQYF
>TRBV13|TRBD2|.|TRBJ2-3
TGTGCCAGCAGCTCGCTAGCGGGAGGGGACACAGATACGCAGTATTTT
CASSSLAGGDTDTQYF
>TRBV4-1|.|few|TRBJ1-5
TGCGCCAGCAGCCAAGGACTAGGAAATCAGCCCCAGCATTTT
CASSQGLGNQPQHF
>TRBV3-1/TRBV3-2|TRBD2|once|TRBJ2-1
TGTGCCAGCAGCCAAGGTGCTAGCGGGAGATACAATGAGCAGTTCTTC
CASSQGASGRYNEQFF
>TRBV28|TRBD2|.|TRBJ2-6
TGTGCCAGCAGTACATGGACTAGTAGCCCATCTGGGGCCAACGTCCTGACTTTC
CASSTWTSSPSGANVLTF
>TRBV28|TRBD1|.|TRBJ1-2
TGTGCCAGCAGCACACAGGGGGCGGTCTATGGCTACACCTTC
CASSTQGAVYGYTF
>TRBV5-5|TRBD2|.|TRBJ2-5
TGTGCCAGCAGCTACCTGGGACTAGCGGGCCAAGAGACCCAGTACTTC
CASSYLGLAGQETQYF
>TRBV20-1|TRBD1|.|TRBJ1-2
TGCAGTGCTAGGGGGACAGGATGGACCTTC
CSARGTGWTF
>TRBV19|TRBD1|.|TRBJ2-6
TGTGCCAGTAGTATCCCCGCAACAGGGGGTGGGGCCAACGTCCTGACTTTC
CASSIPATGGGANVLTF
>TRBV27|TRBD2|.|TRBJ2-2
TGTGCCAGCAGTTTACCGGGGGGACTTAATACCGGGGAGCTGTTTTTT
CASSLPGGLNTGELFF
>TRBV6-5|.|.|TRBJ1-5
TGTGCCAGCAGCCGACACCTCGAAGGCAATCAGCCCCAGCATTTT
CASSRHLEGNQPQHF
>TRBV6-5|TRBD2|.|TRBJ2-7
TGTGCCAGCAGTTACTCGACTAGCGGATACGAGCAGTACTTC
CASSYSTSGYEQYF
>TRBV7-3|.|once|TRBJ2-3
TGTGCCAGCAGCTCCGCGAGCGCAGATACGCAGTATTTT
CASSSASADTQYF
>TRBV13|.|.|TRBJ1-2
TGTGCCAGCAGCTTGCAGGACTATGGCTACACCTTC
CASSLQDYGYTF
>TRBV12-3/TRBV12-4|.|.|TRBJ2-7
TGTGCCAGCAGCTCAGACAGGTGGAACGAGCAGTACTTC
CASSSDRWNEQYF
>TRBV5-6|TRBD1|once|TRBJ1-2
TGTGCCAGCAGCTTGGCGGGGAGAAGCGGTCAGGGGGCTTCTGGCTACACCTTC
CASSLAGRSGQGASGYTF
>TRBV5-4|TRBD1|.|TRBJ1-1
TGTGCCAGCAGCTCGGGACAGGGGGGAACTGAAGCTTTCTTT
CASSSGQGGTEAFF
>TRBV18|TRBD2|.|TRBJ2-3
TGTGCCAGCTCGCCGGGACTAGCGGGGAGGCGTGGGGCTACGCAGTATTTT
CASSPGLAGRRGATQYF
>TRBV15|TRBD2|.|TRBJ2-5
TGTGCCACCAAGATCGGACTAGAAAAAGAGACCCAGTACTTC
CATKIGLEKETQYF
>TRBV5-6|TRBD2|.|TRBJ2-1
TGTGCCAGCAGCCCCGGGAGGGGTAATGAGCAGTTCTTC
CASSPGRGNEQFF
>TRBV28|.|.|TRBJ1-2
TGTGCCAGCAGGCCTCCCGGGTCCCCTTATGGCTACACCTTC
CASRPPGSPYGYTF
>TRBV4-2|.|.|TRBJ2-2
TGTGCCAGCAGCCAAGCGGGGTCCGGGGAGCTGTTTTTT
CASSQAGSGELFF
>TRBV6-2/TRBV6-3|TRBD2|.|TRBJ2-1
TGTGCCAGCAGTCTCAGCGGGGTCTCCTACAATGAGCAGTTCTTC
CASSLSGVSYNEQFF
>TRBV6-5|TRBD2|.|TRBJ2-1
TGTGCCAGCAGTTACTCGGGGCTAGCGGGCTACAATGAGCAGTTCTTC
CASSYSGLAGYNEQFF
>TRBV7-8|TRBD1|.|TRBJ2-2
TGTGCCAGCAGCTCCCCCTACGACAGGGTAAACACCGGGGAGCTGTTTTTT
CASSSPYDRVNTGELFF
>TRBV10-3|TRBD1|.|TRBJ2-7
TGTGCCATCAGTGAAGCGACAGGGCTGGGTTACGAGCAGTACTTC
CAISEATGLGYEQYF
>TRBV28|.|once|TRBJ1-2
TGTGCCACCTCACACCGGAGCCGGCCCGCCTATGGCTACACCTTC
CATSHRSRPAYGYTF